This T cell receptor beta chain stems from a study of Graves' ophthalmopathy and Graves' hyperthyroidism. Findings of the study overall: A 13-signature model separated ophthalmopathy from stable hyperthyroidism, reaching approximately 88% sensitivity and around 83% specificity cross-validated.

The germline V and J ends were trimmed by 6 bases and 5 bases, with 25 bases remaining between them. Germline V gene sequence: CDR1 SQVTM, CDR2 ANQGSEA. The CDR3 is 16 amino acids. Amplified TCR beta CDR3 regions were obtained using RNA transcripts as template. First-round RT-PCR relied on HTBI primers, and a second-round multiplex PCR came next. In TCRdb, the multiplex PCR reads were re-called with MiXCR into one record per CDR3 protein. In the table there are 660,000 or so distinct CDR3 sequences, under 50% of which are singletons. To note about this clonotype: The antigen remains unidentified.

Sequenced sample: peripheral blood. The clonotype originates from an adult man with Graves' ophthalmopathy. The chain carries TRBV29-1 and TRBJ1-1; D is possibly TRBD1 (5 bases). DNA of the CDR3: TGCAGCGTCCGGCTTTCGGGCCCTCGTGGGGGTACTGAAGCTTTCTTT. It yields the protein CSVRLSGPRGGTEAFF.